The 10 T cell receptor beta chains given below trace back to one sample, sequenced in a study of technical replicates of blood from several donors. The repertoire was sequenced with immunoSEQ multiplex PCR; TCRdb's copy has only in-frame clones and lacks some. The data show around 67,000 clones, with approximately 83% seen just once and roughly 5.3% held by the top ten. The sample comprised PBMCs. Receptors originate from a human donor in good health. Some clones in this sample may be carry-over from other donors' samples.

The chain couples TRBV7-9 to TRBJ2-5; TRBD2 is a possible D gene (5 bases). Germline assignment: CDR1 SEHNR and CDR2 FQNEAQ (reference sequence). The ends were cut back, 6 bases at V and 2 bases at J, with 7 bases in the middle. The CDR3 runs to 12 residues. CDR3 in DNA: TGTGCCAGCAGAGAGCGGCAAGAGACCCAGTACTTC. Protein product: CASRERQETQYF.

This clone was seen a single time. The V and J genes are TRBV27 and TRBJ1-1, with D maybe TRBD1 (5 bases). Germline CDR1 and CDR2: MNHEY and SMNVEV (reference sequence). The CDR3 runs to 17 residues. The V and J ends lost 0 bases and 0 bases respectively, with 14 bases between them. CDR3 coding DNA: TGTGCCAGCAGTTTATCCAGGGTAAGGTTAATGAACACTGAAGCTTTCTTT. It codes for CASSLSRVRLMNTEAFF.

The chain is built from TRBV4-1 and TRBJ2-5; D unresolved. CDR3 length equals 14 residues. CDR1 and CDR2 (germline): MGHRA, YSYEKL. V was pared by 0 bases and J by 3 bases, with 8 bases between. The CDR3 DNA reads TGCGCCAGCAGCCAAGATTGGCCCGAAGAGACCCAGTACTTC. It codes for CASSQDWPEETQYF.

The chain couples TRBV19 to TRBJ1-1; 7 bases fit TRBD1. The CDR3 contains 14 residues. V shed 3 bases, J shed 5 bases, and the junction held 6 bases outside the gene matches. CDR1 LNHDA and CDR2 SQIVND come from the germline V gene (reference sequence). In DNA, the CDR3 is TGTGCCAGTAGTATCTACAGGGGAGGTACTGAAGCTTTCTTT. Amino acids: CASSIYRGGTEAFF.

The chain recombines TRBV6-5 with TRBJ2-7, with a tentative D call TRBD2 (6 bases). Between the trimmed V and J ends, which lost 7 bases and 5 bases, there was a span of 15 bases. The CDR3 length is 13 residues. Germline lookup yields CDR1 MNHEY and CDR2 SVGAGI. For the CDR3, the DNA is TGTGCCAGCAAGGAGGGGAAGATCCACGAGCAGTACTTC. Its translation is CASKEGKIHEQYF.

The CDR3 coding sequence is TGTGCCAGCTCCCGTGGGCCGGCCGACCCGTCCCTCCACTTT. It codes for CASSRGPADPSLHF. This rearrangement joins TRBV27 to TRBJ1-6; D is unclear. CDR1 MNHEY and CDR2 SMNVEV come from the germline V gene (reference sequence). The V gene lost 8 bases and the J gene lost 14 bases, with 22 bases spanning the gap. The CDR3 sequence is 14 residues long.

The chain combines TRBV5-5 with TRBJ1-5, with TRBD1 matching over 8 bases. There are 16 residues in the CDR3. V lost 3 bases, J lost 4 bases, and 9 bases stayed unmatched. CDR1 SGHKS and CDR2 YYEKEE come from the germline V gene (reference sequence). The DNA of the CDR3 is TGTGCCAGCAGCTCAGGGGGCGGATCCTTAAATCAGCCCCAGCATTTT. Translating it yields CASSSGGGSLNQPQHF.

This chain uses TRBV6-6 with TRBJ1-1, with 7 bases fitting TRBD1. Germline trimming cut 7 bases from V and 0 bases from J; bases unmatched to any gene: 8. Germline V gene data show CDR1 as MNHNY and CDR2 as SVGAGI (reference sequence). CDR3 length: 15 residues. CDR3 bases: TGTGCCAGCATGGGGACAGCCTCTATGAACACTGAAGCTTTCTTT. Translated: CASMGTASMNTEAFF.

The chain is built from TRBV19 and TRBJ2-6, with 9 bases that match TRBD1. The J segment lost 0 bases and the V segment lost 3 bases, leaving 3 bases of the junction unmatched. Germline V gene data show CDR1 as LNHDA and CDR2 as SQIVND (reference sequence). The CDR3 covers 17 residues. The DNA for the CDR3 is TGTGCCAGTAGTATTAGGACAGGGGACTCTGGGGCCAACGTCCTGACTTTC. It specifies CASSIRTGDSGANVLTF.

The chain couples TRBV5-6 to TRBJ1-5; D not certain. V gave up 2 bases and J gave up 4 bases, with 4 bases separating them. This CDR3 contains 12 residues. The germline V gene encodes CDR1 SGHDT and CDR2 YYEEEE. The CDR3 sequence: CASSFQNQPQHF. DNA of the CDR3: TGTGCCAGCAGCTTCCAAAATCAGCCCCAGCATTTT.